The present entry profiles one T cell receptor (beta chain) with its context. What this receptor recognizes is not known. Base qualities were left out, and no much larger clone turns up one base away. This sample was included in a study of cytomegalovirus exposure and HLA in healthy donors (dated by TCRdb to 2016 to 2017). Broadly, across the study: In an earlier analysis of about 560 of the donors, 276 Gb of sequence data and some 100 million unique TCR beta sequences from roughly 190 million T cells were reported. An early release covering just under 650 HLA-typed donors comprised 250 to 350 gigabases of sequencing data and tens of millions of unique TCR sequences. The genetic ancestry cluster associated with self-reported Caucasian donors included approximately 85% of the 398 genotyped donors. The aim of the study was to test whether cataloging public T cell receptors could identify signatures of past pathogen exposure. Using immunosequencing, the study profiled T cell repertoires from around 680 subjects and related those repertoires to cytomegalovirus serostatus. Along with the approximately 620-subject first cohort, a separate validation cohort of about 110 different subjects was used. To predict cytomegalovirus infection status, the study brought together high-throughput TCR immunosequencing, statistical association of individual TCRs with disease status, and machine learning. A later analysis re-examined previously published TCR beta repertoires from more than 650 donors and added high-resolution HLA genotyping to investigate patterns of TCR occurrence. In the later analysis, no new phenotypic data were used to find candidate immune exposures; instead, reliance was placed on TCR beta sequences and their occurrence across donors. An earlier analysis of around 580 of the donors used high-throughput TCR beta sequencing to judge whether each TCR beta V gene segment behaved as functional or pseudogenic. Donor age, sex, ethnicity and CMV serostatus were collected together with the repertoire data. A later genetic analysis took genome-wide SNP genotypes for about 55% of the 666 donors and used that subset as a discovery cohort. Every discovery cohort repertoire had been produced on one sequencing platform. HLA typing included class I and class II loci at four-digit resolution. Typing coverage differed by locus: A, B, C, DRB1 and DQB1 were typed in roughly 620-640 donors, DQA1 in around 500, DPA1 in roughly 590, and DPB1 in roughly 470. Because of strong linkage in the cohort, roughly five DR-DQ haplotypes were treated as single units for association and clustering. Among a few hundred genotyped donors of the cohort, an average of roughly 240,000 unique TCR beta nucleotide sequences were sequenced per donor, roughly 20% of them non-productive.

Broader findings and caveats from the paper: Some IMGT-functional V segments, including TRBV6-2 and TRBV6-3, could not be told apart with the 87-base-pair reads, so those segments were excluded. In a later analysis, most CMV-associated TCR beta chains were found to appear HLA-restricted, with HLA associations seemingly driven largely by CMV exposure. The only immune exposure information available for the cohort was CMV serostatus. In a later analysis, the rate of TCR association differed among HLA loci, with DRB1 alleles having the most associated TCRs and HLA-C alleles having the fewest. Strong co-occurrence of HLA alleles, especially DR and DQ, made assigning TCR associations to individual alleles difficult. The classifier was reported to diagnose cytomegalovirus status with high specificity and sensitivity in both the original and validation cohorts. In a later genetic analysis, a missense DCLRE1C variant was associated with V-gene and J-gene trimming of TCR beta chains, and the association was replicated in an independent cohort. In a later analysis, several top co-occurrence clusters were reported to appear linked to parvovirus B19, influenza, CMV and Epstein-Barr virus. While some public TCRs were present in many individuals, most TCR sequences turned up only very rarely across donors. Only TCR beta chains were sequenced in this cohort, and the absence of alpha or paired-chain data limited detectable features. In vitro tests confirmed that three of the cytomegalovirus-associated TCR beta chains recognize cytomegalovirus antigens. In an earlier analysis of more than 450 of the donors, most TCR beta V segments were observed in productive rearrangements about 90% or about 30% of the time, broadly matching IMGT annotations. Correlated functional status among segregating V segments might be attributable to linkage disequilibrium, but an unknown experimental factor could not be ruled out. A cluster of highly shared sequence variants was judged likely to represent a technical artifact of the sequencing pipeline. A later analysis associated 16,951 TCR beta sequences with specific HLA alleles at a false discovery rate of 0.05. The presence/absence analyses assumed that sequencing depth was roughly uniform across donors, and that assumption may not be true. Because HLA typing was unavailable for some donors at each locus, only the typed subset was used in association tests. A later genetic analysis reported fewer N-insertions in productive TCRs among donors in an Asian-associated ancestry cluster than the roughly 670-donor mean. It was suggested by the authors that the approach could potentially be generalized to other disease states and immunological phenotypes. A further reported finding was that TCR beta sequences accurately predicted the HLA-A and HLA-B alleles for most subjects in the first cohort. In a later analysis, HLA-associated TCR beta chains were found to be more clonally expanded and to have lower generation probabilities than equally common non-associated chains. A total of about 150 TCR beta chains were listed by the study as associated with cytomegalovirus. About 17 rarely observed V segments, including chromosome 9 orphons, were excluded from the earlier analysis of just under 600 of the donors because counts were too low.

The cohort comprised several hundred healthy bone marrow donors. All cohort members were sampled while nominally healthy, although unrecorded immune exposures were likely present. The donor was CMV seropositive and belonged to the group of 250 to 300 seropositive cohort members. A peripheral blood sample was provided by each donor, and peripheral blood mononuclear cells were used for TCR beta sequencing. Genomic DNA was extracted from the blood cell samples with the Qiagen DNeasy Blood Extraction Kit. The library was prepared using the immunoSEQ multiplex PCR assay. For the multiplex PCR, a mixture combining 60 forward primers for TCR Vbeta segments and 13 reverse primers for TCR Jbeta segments was used. The CDR3 region of rearranged TCR beta genes was amplified from genomic DNA by a multiplex PCR assay. The Illumina HiSeq System was used to sequence the amplified TCR beta libraries as 87-base-pair reads. Turning to the authors' computational methods: A later analysis counted some 74 million unique TCR beta chains across the 650 to 800 repertoires, and 10 million to 12 million of these chains were shared by at least two donors. Raw reads were error-corrected and collapsed into unique sequences by a nearest-neighbor algorithm in which closely related sequences were merged to remove PCR and sequencing errors. CDR3 sequences were aligned to IMGT reference sequences to assign V, D and J gene segments. For a sequence to be retained, a match of at least six nucleotides was required to both a V gene segment and a J gene segment. A rearrangement was called productive if the CDR3 had no stop codons and remained in frame with V and J, and every other rearrangement was called non-productive. Following IMGT convention, CDR3 was defined as the stretch from the second conserved V-encoded cysteine up to the conserved J-encoded phenylalanine. The earlier analysis of 500 to 750 of the donors excluded any sequence lacking an unambiguous match to a single V gene segment. An earlier analysis of about 600 of the donors called V segments functional above 56.7% productive rearrangements and segregating when the between-donor standard deviation exceeded 5%. To diagnose cytomegalovirus status from the catalog of TCR beta chain sequences, a statistical classification framework was built. In a later analysis, V and J genes were assigned by comparing TCR nucleotide sequences against IMGT/GENE-DB human TR gene sequences. A later analysis assigned CDR3 sequences and most-parsimonious VDJ recombination scenarios with the TCRdist pipeline. In a later analysis, each TCR beta chain was defined by its CDR3 amino acid sequence together with its V-gene family, and reads lacking a unique V-gene family were excluded. As a way to deal with suspected cross-contamination and a sequencing artifact, a later analysis dropped 592 nucleotide sequences that were highly shared and had low generation probability. In a later analysis, a clonal expansion index was calculated for each public chain from normalized within-repertoire ranks of inferred template counts. A later analysis computed generation probabilities with a VDJ recombination model fitted to out-of-frame rearrangements, and checked the results against IGoR. In a later analysis, TCR-TCR, TCR-HLA and TCR-CMV co-occurrence was scored with hypergeometric tests, and a repertoire-size bias correction was applied to TCR pairs. To estimate false discovery rates, a later analysis permuted the HLA or CMV assignments 20 times. In a later analysis, co-occurring TCRs were grouped using DBSCAN, and TCRdist sequence similarity was added for clustering within HLA-allele-positive subsets. Repertoires with fewer than 30,000 or more than 120,000 public chains, plus five repertoires with anomalous nucleotide sharing, were excluded from co-occurrence clustering. Sourced from immuneACCESS, this table was stored by TCRdb with only in-frame sequences that have V and J called. A share of the clones is absent; for the studies checked, an unresolved V gene accounts for under half, and the remainder has no known explanation. Clone size and V and J calls were adopted from that table, with D and trimming inferred from the DNA. The sample table contains fewer than 150,000 clones; only one count was recorded for about 80% of them. Of the sample, approximately 8.8% falls within the top ten clones.

CDR1 and CDR2 were assigned from the germline V gene as MDHEN and SYDVKM. There are 11 amino acids in the CDR3, from cysteine to phenylalanine inclusive. The kept DNA is CDR3 alone, 33 bases in frame from the first base. V loses 3 bases of germline sequence and J loses 7 bases, and the interval between the two ends is 6 bases. The receptor was isolated from a female donor in good health and CMV-seropositive. The specimen was PBMCs. The chain is encoded by TRBV28 joined to TRBJ2-5, with the D gene call left open. The nucleotide sequence reads as follows: TGTGCCAGCAGTTTGCCGGGGACCCAGTACTTC. This is translated as CASSLPGTQYF.